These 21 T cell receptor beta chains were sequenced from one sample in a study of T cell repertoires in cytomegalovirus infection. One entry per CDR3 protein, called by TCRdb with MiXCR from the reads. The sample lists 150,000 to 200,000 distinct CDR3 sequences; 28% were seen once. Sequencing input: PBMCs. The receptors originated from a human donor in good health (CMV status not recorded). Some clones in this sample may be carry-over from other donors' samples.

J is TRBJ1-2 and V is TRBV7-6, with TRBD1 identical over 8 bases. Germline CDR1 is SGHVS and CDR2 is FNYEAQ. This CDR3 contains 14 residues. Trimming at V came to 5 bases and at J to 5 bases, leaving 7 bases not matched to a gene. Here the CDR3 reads CASSGEDRAYGYTF. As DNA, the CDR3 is TGTGCCAGCAGCGGAGAGGACAGGGCTTATGGCTACACCTTC.

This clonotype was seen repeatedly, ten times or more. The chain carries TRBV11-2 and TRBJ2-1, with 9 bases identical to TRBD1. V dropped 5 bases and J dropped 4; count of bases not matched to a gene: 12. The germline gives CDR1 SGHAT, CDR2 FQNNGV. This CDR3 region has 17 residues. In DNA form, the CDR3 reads TGTGCCAGCAGCCCCTACGGACAGGGGCGTCGGTACAATGAGCAGTTCTTC. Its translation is CASSPYGQGRRYNEQFF.

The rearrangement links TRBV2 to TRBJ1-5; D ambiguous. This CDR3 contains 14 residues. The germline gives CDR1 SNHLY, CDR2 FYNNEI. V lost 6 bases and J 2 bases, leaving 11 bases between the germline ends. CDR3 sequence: CASRGSWGNQPQHF. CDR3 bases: TGTGCCAGCAGGGGCTCCTGGGGCAATCAGCCCCAGCATTTT.

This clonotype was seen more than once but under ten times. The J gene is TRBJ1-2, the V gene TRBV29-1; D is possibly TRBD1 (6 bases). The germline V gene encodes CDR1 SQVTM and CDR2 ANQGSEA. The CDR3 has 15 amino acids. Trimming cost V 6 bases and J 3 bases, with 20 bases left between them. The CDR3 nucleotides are TGCAGCGTCCCAAGGTCGGCAGGGGAGGACTATGGCTACACCTTC. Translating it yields CSVPRSAGEDYGYTF.

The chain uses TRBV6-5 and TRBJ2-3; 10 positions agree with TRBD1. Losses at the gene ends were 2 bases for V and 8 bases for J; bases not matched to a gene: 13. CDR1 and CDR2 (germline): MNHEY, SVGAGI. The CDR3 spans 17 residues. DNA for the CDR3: TGTGCCAGCAGTTACCTACATGACAGGGGGCAAGGCGGTACGCAGTATTTT. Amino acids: CASSYLHDRGQGGTQYF.

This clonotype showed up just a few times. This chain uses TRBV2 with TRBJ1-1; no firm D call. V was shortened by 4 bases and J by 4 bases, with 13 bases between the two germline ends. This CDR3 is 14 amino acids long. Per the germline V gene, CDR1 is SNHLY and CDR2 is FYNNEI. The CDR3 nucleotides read TGTGCCAGCAGTGCCCGCTGGTCGGGCACTGAAGCTTTCTTT. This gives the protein CASSARWSGTEAFF.

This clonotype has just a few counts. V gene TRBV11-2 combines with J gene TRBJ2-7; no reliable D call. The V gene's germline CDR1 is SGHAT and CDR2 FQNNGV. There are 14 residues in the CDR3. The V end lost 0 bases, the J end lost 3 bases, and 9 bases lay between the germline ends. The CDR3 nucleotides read TGTGCCAGCAGCTTAGAACCTGATTACTACGAGCAGTACTTC. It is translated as CASSLEPDYYEQYF.

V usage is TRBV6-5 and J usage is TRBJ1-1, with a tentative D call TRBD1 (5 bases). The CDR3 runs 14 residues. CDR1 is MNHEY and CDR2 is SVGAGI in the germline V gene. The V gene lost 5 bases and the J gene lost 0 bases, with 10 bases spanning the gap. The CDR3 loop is CASSAGPVNTEAFF. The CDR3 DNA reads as TGTGCCAGCAGTGCAGGGCCGGTGAACACTGAAGCTTTCTTT.

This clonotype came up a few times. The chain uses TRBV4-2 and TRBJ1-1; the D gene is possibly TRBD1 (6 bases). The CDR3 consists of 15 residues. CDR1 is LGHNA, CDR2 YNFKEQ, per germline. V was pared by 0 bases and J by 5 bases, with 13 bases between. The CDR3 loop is CASSQEAGARTEAFF. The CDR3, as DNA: TGTGCCAGCAGCCAAGAAGCGGGGGCTCGGACTGAAGCTTTCTTT.

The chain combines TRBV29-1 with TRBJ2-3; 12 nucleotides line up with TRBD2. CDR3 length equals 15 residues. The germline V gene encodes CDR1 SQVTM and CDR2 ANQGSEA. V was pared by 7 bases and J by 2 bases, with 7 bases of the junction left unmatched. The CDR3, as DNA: TGCAGCGGCCTTACTAGCGGGGGGCTCACAGATACGCAGTATTTT. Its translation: CSGLTSGGLTDTQYF.

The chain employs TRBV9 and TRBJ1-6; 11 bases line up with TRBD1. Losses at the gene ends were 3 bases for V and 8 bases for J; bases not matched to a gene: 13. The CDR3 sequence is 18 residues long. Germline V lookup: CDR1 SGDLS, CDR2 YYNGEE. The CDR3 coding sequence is TGTGCCAGCAGCGAGTCACCCGGGACAGGGGGAGGTGATTCACCCCTCCACTTT. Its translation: CASSESPGTGGGDSPLHF.

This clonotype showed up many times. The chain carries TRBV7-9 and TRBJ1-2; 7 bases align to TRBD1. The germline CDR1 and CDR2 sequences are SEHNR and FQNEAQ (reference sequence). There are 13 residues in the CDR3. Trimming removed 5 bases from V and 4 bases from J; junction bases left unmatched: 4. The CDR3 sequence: CASSPDRAYGYTF. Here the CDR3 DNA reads TGTGCCAGCAGCCCTGACAGGGCCTATGGCTACACCTTC.

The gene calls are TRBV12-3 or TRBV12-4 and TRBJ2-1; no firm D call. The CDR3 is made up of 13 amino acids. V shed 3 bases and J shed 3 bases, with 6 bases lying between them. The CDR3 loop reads CASSFVGYNEQFF. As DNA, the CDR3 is TGTGCCAGCAGTTTTGTAGGCTACAATGAGCAGTTCTTC.

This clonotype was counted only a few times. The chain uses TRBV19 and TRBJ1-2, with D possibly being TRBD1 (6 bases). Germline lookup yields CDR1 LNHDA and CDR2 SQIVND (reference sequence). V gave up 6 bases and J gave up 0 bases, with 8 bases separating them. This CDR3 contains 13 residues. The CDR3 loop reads CASRDRSNYGYTF. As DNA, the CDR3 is TGTGCCAGTAGAGACAGGTCTAACTATGGCTACACCTTC.

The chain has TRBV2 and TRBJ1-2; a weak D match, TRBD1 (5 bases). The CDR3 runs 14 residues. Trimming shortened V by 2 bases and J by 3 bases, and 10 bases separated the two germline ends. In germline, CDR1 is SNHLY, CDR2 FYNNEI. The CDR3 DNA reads TGTGCCAGCAGTGAATCATGGGGCGACTATGGCTACACCTTC. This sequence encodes CASSESWGDYGYTF.

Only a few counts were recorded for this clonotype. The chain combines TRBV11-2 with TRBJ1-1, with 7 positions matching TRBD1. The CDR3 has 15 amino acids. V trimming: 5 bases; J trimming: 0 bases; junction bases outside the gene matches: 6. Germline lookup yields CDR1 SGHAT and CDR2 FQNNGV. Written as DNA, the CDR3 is TGTGCCAGCAGCCCTACGACAGGGCTGAACACTGAAGCTTTCTTT. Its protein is CASSPTTGLNTEAFF.

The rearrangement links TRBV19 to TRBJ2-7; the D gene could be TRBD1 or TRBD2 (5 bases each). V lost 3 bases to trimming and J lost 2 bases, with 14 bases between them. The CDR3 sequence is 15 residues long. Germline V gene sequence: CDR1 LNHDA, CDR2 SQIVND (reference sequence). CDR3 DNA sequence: TGTGCCAGTAGTATTGGAAAGGGGAGTGCCTACGAGCAGTACTTC. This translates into CASSIGKGSAYEQYF.

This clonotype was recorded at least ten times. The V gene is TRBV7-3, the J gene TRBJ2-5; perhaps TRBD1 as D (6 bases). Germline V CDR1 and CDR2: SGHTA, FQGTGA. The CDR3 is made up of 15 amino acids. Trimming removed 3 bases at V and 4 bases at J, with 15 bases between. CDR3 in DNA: TGTGCCAGCAGCTTTAACGGACAGAAGGGAGAGACCCAGTACTTC. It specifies CASSFNGQKGETQYF. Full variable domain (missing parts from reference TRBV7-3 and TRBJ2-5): GAGVSQTPSNKVTEKGKYVELRCDPISGHTALYWYRQSLGQGPEFLIYFQGTGAADDSGLPNDRFFAVRPEGSVSTLKIQRTERGDSAVYLCASSFNGQKGETQYFGPGTRLLVL.

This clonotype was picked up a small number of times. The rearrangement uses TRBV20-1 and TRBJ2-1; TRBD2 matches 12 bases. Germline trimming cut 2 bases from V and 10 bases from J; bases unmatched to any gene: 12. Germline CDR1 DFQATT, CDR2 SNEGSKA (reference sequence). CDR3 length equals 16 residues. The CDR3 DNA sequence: TGCAGTGCTAGACTAGCGGGGGGGGTCCTCAAAGGGGAGCAGTTCTTC. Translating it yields CSARLAGGVLKGEQFF.

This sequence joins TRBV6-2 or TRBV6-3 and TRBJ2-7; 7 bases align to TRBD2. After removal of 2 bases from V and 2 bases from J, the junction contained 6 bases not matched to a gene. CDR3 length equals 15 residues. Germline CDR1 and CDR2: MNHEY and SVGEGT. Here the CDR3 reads CASSYVSGGTYEQYF. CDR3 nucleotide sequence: TGTGCCAGCAGTTACGTCTCGGGGGGAACCTACGAGCAGTACTTC.

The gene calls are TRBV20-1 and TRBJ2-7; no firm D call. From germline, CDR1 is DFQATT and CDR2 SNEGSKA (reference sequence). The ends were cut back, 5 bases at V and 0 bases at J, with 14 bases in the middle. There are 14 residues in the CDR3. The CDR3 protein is CSAPKTAGSYEQYF. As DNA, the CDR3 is TGCAGTGCTCCAAAAACGGCAGGCTCCTACGAGCAGTACTTC.